Detailed here is one TCR beta chain. The antigen is not known. The ends lost 5 bases at V and 3 bases at J; junction bases unmatched: 4. The CDR3 has 14 amino acids. From germline, CDR1 is MNHEY and CDR2 SMNVEV (reference sequence). The PCR ran on 60 Vbeta and 13 Jbeta primers. Sequencing was performed with immunoSEQ multiplex PCR; in TCRdb, only in-frame clones are kept and a portion is missing. The sample lists approximately 100,000 clones, roughly 69% occurring once. The sample comes from a study of cytomegalovirus exposure and HLA in healthy donors. General observations from the study: Later on, a genetic analysis was performed. It linked a missense variant in DCLRE1C with V- and J-gene trimming of TCR beta. The authors reported that TCR beta sequences could predict HLA-A and HLA-B alleles. These predictions were accurate for most subjects in the first cohort. When a later analysis was performed, an Asian-associated ancestry cluster reportedly had fewer N-insertions than the approximately 680-donor mean. Most TCR beta V segments were productive about 90% or about 30% of the time in an earlier analysis.

J is TRBJ1-5 and V is TRBV27, with 7 bases aligning to TRBD1. The clonotype originates from a man aged 50 to 60 in good health and CMV-seropositive. What was sequenced was PBMCs. CDR3 sequence: CASSPDRTNQPQHF. The CDR3 DNA follows: TGTGCCAGCAGTCCGGACAGGACCAATCAGCCCCAGCATTTT.